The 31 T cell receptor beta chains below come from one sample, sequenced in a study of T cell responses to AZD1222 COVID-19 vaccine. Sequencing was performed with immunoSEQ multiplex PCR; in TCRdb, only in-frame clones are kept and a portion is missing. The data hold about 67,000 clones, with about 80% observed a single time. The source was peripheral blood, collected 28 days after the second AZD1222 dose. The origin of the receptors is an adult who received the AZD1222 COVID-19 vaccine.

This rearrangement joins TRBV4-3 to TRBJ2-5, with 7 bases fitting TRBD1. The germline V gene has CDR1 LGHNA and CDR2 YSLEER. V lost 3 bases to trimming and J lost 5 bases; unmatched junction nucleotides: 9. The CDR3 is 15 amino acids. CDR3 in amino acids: CASSQRDGRGETQYF. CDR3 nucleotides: TGCGCCAGCAGCCAGAGAGACGGCAGGGGGGAGACCCAGTACTTC.

The CDR3: CASSLDGTGELFF. CDR3 sequence (DNA): TGTGCCAGCAGCTTGGACGGGACCGGGGAGCTGTTTTTT. The chain couples TRBV5-4 to TRBJ2-2; D not resolved. Germline V lookup: CDR1 SGHNT, CDR2 YYREEE (reference sequence). The V end lost 0 bases, the J end lost 5 bases, and 5 bases lay between the germline ends. The CDR3 covers 13 residues.

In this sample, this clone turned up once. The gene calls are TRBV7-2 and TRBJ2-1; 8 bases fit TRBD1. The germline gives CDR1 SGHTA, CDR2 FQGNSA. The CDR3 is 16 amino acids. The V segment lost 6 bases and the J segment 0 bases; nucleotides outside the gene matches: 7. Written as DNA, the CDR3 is TGTGCCAGCAGGGGCCAGGGGGCCCTCTCCTACAATGAGCAGTTCTTC. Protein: CASRGQGALSYNEQFF.

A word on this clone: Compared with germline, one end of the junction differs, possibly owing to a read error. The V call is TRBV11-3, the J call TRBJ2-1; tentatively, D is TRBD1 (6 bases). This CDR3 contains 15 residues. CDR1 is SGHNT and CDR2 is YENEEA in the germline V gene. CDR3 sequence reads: CASSLDRSSYNEQFF. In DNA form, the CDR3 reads TGTGCCAGCAGCCTAGACAGGAGCTCCTACAATGAGCAGTTCTTC.

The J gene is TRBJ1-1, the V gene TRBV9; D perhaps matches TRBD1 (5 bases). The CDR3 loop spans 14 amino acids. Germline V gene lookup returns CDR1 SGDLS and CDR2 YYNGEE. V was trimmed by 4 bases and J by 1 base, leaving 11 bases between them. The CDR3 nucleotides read TGTGCCAGCAGCCTACGGGGGTCGAACACTGAAGCTTTCTTT. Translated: CASSLRGSNTEAFF. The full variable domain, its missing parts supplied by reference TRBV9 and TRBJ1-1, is DSGVTQTPKHLITATGQRVTLRCSPRSGDLSVYWYQQSLDQGLQFLIQYYNGEERAKGNILERFSAQQFPDLHSELNLSSLELGDSALYFCASSLRGSNTEAFFGQGTRLTVV.

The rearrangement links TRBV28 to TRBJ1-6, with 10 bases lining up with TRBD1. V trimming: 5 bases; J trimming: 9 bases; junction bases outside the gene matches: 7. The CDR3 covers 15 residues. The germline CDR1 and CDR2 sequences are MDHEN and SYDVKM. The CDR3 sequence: CASSPDRGLSSPLHF. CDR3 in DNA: TGTGCCAGCAGTCCTGACAGGGGGCTTAGTTCACCCCTCCACTTT.

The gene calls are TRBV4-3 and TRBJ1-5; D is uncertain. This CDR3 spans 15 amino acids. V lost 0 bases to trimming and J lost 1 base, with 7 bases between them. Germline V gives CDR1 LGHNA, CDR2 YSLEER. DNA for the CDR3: TGCGCCAGCAGCCAAGACGTGGGGAGCAATCAGCCCCAGCATTTT. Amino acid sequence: CASSQDVGSNQPQHF.

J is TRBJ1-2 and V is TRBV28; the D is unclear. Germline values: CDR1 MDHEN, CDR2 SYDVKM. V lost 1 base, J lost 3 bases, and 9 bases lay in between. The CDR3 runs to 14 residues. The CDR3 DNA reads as TGTGCCAGCAGTTTATTAGACGAAGACTATGGCTACACCTTC. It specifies CASSLLDEDYGYTF.

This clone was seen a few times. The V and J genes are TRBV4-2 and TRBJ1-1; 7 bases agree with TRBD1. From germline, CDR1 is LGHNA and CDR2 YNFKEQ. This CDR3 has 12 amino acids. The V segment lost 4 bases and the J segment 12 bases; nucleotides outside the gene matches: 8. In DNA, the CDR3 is TGTGCCAGCAGCCTTGACAGGGAAAAGACTTTCTTT. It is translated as CASSLDREKTFF.

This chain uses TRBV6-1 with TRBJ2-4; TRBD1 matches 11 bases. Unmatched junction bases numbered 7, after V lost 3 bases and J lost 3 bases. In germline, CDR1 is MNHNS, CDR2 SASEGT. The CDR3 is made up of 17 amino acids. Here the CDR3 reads CASSDGDRGIVKNIQYF. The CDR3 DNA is TGTGCCAGCAGTGATGGGGACAGGGGGATTGTCAAAAACATTCAGTACTTC.

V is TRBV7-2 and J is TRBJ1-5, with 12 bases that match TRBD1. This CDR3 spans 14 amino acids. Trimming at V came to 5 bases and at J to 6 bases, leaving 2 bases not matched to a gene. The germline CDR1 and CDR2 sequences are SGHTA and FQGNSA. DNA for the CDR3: TGTGCCAGCAGCGGGACAGGGGGCGGTCAGCCCCAGCATTTT. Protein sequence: CASSGTGGGQPQHF.

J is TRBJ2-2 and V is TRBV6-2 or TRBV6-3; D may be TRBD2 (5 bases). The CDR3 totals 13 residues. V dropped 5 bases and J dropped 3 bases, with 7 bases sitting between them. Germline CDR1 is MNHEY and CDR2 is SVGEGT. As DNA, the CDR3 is TGTGCCAGCAGTCACGGGGACACCGGGGAGCTGTTTTTT. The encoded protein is CASSHGDTGELFF.

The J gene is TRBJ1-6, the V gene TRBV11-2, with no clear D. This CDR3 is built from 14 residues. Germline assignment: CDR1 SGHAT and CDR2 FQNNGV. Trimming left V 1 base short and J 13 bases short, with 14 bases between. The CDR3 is CASSLGGVYSPLHF. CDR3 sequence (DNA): TGTGCCAGCAGCTTAGGGGGAGTTTACTCGCCCCTCCACTTT. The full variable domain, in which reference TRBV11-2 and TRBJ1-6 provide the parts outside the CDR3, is EAGVAQSPRYKIIEKRQSVAFWCNPISGHATLYWYQQILGQGPKLLIQFQNNGVVDDSQLPKDRFSAERLKGVDSTLKIQPAKLEDSAVYLCASSLGGVYSPLHFGNGTRLTVT.

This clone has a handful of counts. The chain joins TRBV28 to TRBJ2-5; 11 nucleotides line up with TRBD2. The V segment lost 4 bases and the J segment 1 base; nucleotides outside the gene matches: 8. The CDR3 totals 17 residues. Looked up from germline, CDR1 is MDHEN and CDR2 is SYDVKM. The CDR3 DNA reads TGTGCCAGCAGTTCTCCCCGACTAGCGGGATCCCAAGAGACCCAGTACTTC. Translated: CASSSPRLAGSQETQYF.

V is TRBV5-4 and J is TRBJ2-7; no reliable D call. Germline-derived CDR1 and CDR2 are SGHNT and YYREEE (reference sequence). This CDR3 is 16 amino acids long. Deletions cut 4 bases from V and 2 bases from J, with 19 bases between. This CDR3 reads CASSPGGVQSTYEQYF. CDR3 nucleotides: TGTGCCAGCAGCCCCGGTGGGGTTCAAAGTACCTACGAGCAGTACTTC.

This chain's CDR3 is CASSTPAFLSEIANEKLFF. The DNA of the CDR3 is TGCGCCAGCAGCACCCCGGCTTTCCTCTCAGAGATTGCTAATGAAAAACTGTTTTTT. This chain joins TRBV4-1 and TRBJ1-4; D is uncertain. Germline V gene lookup returns CDR1 MGHRA and CDR2 YSYEKL. There are 19 residues in the CDR3. Trimming removed 5 bases from V and 3 bases from J, with 25 bases in between.

The CDR3 loop is CASSQPILSAGGLNEQFF. The CDR3 DNA reads TGTGCCAGCAGCCAACCGATTTTGTCCGCGGGGGGACTCAATGAGCAGTTCTTC. The chain employs TRBV4-2 and TRBJ2-1, with TRBD2 matching 8 bases. The CDR3 totals 18 residues. Germline assignment: CDR1 LGHNA and CDR2 YNFKEQ. J was trimmed by 6 bases and V by 2 bases; bases with no gene match: 15.

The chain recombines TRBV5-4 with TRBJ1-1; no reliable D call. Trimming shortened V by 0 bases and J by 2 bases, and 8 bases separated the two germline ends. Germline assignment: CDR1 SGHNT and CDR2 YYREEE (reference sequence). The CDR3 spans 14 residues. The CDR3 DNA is TGTGCCAGCAGCTTGGAACTTACAAACACTGAAGCTTTCTTT. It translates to CASSLELTNTEAFF.

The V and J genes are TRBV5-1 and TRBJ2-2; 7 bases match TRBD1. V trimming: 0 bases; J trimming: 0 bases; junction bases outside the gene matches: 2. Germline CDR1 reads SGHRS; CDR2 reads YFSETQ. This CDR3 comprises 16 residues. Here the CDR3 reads CASSLGQGTNTGELFF. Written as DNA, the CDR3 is TGCGCCAGCAGCTTGGGACAGGGTACGAACACCGGGGAGCTGTTTTTT.

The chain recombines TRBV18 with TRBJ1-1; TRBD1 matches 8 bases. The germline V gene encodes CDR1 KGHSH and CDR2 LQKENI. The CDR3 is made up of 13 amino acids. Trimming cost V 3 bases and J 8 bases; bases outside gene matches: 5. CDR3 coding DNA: TGTGCCAGCTCACCGGGACAGGAGACCGAAGCTTTCTTT. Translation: CASSPGQETEAFF.

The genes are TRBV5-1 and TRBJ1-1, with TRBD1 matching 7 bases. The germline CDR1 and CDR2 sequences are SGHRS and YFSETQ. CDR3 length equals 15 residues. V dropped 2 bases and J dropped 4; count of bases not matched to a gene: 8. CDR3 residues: CASSFRQGRGTEAFF. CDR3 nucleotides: TGCGCCAGCAGCTTTCGACAGGGCCGGGGCACTGAAGCTTTCTTT. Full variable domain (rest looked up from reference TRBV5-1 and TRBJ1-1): KAGVTQTPRYLIKTRGQQVTLSCSPISGHRSVSWYQQTPGQGLQFLFEYFSETQRNKGNFPGRFSGRQFSNSRSEMNVSTLELGDSALYLCASSFRQGRGTEAFFGQGTRLTVV.

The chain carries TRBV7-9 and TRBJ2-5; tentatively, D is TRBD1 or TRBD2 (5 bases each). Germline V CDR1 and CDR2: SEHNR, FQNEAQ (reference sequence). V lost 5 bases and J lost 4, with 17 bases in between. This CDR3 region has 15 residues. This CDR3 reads CASSPRDRSGETQYF. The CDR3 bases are TGTGCCAGCAGCCCGAGGGACCGGAGCGGAGAGACCCAGTACTTC.

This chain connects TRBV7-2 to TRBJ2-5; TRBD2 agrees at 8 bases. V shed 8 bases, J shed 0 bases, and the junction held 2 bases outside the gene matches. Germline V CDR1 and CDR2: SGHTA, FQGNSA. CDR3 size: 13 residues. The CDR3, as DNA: TGTGCCAGCCGCGGGGGGAACCAAGAGACCCAGTACTTC. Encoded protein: CASRGGNQETQYF.

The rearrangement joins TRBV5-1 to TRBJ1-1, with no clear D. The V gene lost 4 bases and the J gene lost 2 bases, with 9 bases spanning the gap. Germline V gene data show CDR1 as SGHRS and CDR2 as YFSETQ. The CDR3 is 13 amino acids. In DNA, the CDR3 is TGCGCCAGCAGCACGTCGGGTAACACTGAAGCTTTCTTT. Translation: CASSTSGNTEAFF.

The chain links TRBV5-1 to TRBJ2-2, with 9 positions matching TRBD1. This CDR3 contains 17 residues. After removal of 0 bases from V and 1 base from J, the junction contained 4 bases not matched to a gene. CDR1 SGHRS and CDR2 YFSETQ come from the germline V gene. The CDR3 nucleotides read TGCGCCAGCAGCTTGGACAGGGGGCGCGGGAACACCGGGGAGCTGTTTTTT. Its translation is CASSLDRGRGNTGELFF.

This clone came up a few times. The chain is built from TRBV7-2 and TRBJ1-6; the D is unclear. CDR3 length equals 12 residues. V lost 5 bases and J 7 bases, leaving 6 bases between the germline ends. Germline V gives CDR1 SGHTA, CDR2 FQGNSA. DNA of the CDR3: TGTGCCAGCAGCCATACGAATTCACCCCTCCACTTT. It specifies CASSHTNSPLHF.

CDR3 DNA: TGTGCCAGCGGGGTCTATGGCTACACCTTC. It is translated as CASGVYGYTF. This chain links TRBV19 with TRBJ1-2; D gene unclear. Between the trimmed V and J ends, which lost 9 bases and 4 bases, there was a span of 6 bases. Germline V lookup: CDR1 LNHDA, CDR2 SQIVND (reference sequence). The CDR3 is 10 residues long.

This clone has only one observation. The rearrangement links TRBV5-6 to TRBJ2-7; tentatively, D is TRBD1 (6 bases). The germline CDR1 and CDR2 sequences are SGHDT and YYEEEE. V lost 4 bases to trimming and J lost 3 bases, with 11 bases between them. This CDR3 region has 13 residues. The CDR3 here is CASSVPRGYEQYF. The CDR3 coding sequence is TGTGCCAGCAGCGTACCCAGGGGCTACGAGCAGTACTTC.

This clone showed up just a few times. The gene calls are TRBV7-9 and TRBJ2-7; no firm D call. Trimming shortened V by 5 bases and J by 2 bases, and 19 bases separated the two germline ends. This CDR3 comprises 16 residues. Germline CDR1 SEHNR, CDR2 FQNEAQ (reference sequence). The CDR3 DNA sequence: TGTGCCAGCAGCGGGTCCCCGCAGCGCCCTACCTACGAGCAGTACTTC. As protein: CASSGSPQRPTYEQYF.

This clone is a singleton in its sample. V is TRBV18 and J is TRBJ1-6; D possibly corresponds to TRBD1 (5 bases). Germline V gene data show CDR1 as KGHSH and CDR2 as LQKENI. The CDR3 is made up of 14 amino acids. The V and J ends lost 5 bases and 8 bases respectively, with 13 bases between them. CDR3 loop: CASSSGTDHSPLHF. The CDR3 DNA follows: TGTGCCAGCTCATCCGGGACGGACCATTCACCCCTCCACTTT.

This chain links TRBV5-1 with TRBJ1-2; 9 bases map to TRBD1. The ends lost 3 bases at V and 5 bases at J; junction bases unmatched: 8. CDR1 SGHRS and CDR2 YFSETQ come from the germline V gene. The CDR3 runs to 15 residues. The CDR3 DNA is TGCGCCAGCAGCTCGGACAGGGGATTAGTATATGGCTACACCTTC. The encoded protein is CASSSDRGLVYGYTF. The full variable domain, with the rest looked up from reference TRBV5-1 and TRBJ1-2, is KAGVTQTPRYLIKTRGQQVTLSCSPISGHRSVSWYQQTPGQGLQFLFEYFSETQRNKGNFPGRFSGRQFSNSRSEMNVSTLELGDSALYLCASSSDRGLVYGYTFGSGTRLTVV.